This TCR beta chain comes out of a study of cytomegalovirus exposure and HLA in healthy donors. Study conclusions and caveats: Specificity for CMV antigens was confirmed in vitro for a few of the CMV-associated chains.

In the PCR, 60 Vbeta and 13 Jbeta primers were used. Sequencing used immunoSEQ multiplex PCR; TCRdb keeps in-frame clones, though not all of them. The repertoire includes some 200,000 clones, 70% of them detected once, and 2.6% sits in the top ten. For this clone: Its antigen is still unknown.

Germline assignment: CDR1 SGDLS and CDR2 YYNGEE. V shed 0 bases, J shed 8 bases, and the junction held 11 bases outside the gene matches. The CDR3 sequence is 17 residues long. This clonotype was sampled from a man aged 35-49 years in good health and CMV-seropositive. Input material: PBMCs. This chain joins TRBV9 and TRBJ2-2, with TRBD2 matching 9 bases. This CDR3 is CASSVGWRGGLEGELFF. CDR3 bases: TGTGCCAGCAGCGTAGGGTGGCGGGGGGGCCTCGAAGGGGAGCTGTTTTTT.